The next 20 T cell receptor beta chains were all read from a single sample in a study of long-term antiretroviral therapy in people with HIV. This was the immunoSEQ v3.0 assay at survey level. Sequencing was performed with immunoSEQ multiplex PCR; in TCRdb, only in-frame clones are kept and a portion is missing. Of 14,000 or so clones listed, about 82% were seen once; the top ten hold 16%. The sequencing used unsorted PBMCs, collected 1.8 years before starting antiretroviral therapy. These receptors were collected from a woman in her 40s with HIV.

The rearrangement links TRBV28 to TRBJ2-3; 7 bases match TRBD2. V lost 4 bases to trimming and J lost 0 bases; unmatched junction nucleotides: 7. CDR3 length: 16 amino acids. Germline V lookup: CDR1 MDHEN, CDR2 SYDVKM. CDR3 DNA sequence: TGTGCCAGCAGTTCCCTTCTAGCGGAAAGCACAGATACGCAGTATTTT. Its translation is CASSSLLAESTDTQYF.

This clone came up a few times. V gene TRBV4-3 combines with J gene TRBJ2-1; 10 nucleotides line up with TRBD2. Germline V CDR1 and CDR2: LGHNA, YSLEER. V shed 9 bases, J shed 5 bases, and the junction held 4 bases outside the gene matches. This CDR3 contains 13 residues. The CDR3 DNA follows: TGCGCCAGTGGACTAGCGGAAGACAATGAGCAGTTCTTC. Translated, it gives CASGLAEDNEQFF.

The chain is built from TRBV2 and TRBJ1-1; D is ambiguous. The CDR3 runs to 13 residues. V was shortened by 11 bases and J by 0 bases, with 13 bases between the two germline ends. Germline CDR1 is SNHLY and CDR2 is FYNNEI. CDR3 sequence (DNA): TGTGCCGGGAGCGGAGAGATGAACACTGAAGCTTTCTTT. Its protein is CAGSGEMNTEAFF.

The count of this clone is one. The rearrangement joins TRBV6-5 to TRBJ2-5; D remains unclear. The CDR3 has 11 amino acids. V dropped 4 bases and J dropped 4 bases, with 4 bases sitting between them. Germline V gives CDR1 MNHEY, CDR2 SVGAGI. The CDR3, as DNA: TGTGCCAGCAGTTCTATAGAGACCCAGTACTTC. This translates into CASSSIETQYF.

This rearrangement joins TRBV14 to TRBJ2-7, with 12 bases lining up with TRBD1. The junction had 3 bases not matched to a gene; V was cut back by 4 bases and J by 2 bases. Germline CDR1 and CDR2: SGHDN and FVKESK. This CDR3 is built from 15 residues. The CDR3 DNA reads TGTGCCAGCAGCCCGGGACAGGGGGCTGCCTACGAGCAGTACTTC. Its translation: CASSPGQGAAYEQYF.

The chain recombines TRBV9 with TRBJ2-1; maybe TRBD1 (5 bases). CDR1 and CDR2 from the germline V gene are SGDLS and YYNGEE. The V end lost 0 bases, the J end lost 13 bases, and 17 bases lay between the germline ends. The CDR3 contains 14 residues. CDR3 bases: TGTGCCAGCAGCGTAGGGGGCCTTCCAGCCCCCCAGTTCTTC. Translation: CASSVGGLPAPQFF.

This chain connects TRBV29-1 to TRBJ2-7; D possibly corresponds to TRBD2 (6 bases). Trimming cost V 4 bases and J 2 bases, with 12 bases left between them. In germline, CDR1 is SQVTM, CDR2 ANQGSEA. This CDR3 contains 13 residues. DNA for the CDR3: TGCAGCGTTGGGGAGGTCAGGGCCTACGAGCAGTACTTC. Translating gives CSVGEVRAYEQYF.

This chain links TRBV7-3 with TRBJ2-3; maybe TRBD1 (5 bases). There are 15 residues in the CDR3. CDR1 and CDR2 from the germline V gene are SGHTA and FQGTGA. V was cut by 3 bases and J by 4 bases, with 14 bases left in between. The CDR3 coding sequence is TGTGCCAGCAGCTTGGGTAGCACAGGTGCAGATACGCAGTATTTT. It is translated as CASSLGSTGADTQYF.

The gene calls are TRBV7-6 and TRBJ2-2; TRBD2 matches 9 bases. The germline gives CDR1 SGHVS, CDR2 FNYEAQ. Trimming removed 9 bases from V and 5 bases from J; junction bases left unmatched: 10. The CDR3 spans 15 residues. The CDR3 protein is CASGYSGSPTGELFF. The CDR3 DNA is TGTGCCAGTGGGTATAGCGGGAGCCCGACCGGGGAGCTGTTTTTT.

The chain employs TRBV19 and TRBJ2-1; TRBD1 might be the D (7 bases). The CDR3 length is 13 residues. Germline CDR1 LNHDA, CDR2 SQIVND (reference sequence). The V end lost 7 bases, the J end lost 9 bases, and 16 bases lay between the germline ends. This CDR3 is CASTGGGIGEQFF. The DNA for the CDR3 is TGTGCCAGTACAGGGGGAGGAATTGGTGAGCAGTTCTTC.

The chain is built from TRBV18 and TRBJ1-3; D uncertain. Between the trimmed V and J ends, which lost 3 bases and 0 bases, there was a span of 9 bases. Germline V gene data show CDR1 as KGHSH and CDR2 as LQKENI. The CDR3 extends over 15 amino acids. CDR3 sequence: CASSPLVSSGNTIYF. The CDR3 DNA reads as TGTGCCAGCTCACCCCTAGTCAGCTCTGGAAACACCATATATTTT.

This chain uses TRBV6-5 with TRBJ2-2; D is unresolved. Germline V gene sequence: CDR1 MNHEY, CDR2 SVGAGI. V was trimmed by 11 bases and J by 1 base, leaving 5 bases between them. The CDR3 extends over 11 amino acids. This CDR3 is CAAKNTGELFF. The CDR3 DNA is TGTGCCGCCAAGAACACCGGGGAGCTGTTTTTT.

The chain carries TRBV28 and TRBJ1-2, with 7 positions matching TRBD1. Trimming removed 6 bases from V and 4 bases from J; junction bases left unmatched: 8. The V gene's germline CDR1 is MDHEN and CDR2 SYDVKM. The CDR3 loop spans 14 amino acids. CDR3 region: CASRAGQVVYGYTF. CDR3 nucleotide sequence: TGTGCCAGCAGAGCTGGACAGGTGGTCTATGGCTACACCTTC.

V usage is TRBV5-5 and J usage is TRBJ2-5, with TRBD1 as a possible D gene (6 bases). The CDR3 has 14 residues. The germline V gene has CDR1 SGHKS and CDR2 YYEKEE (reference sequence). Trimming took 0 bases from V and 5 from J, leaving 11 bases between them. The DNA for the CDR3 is TGTGCCAGCAGCTTGGGGGCAGGGGAGGAGACCCAGTACTTC. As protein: CASSLGAGEETQYF. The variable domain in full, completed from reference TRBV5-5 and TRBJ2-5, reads DAGVTQSPTHLIKTRGQQVTLRCSPISGHKSVSWYQQVLGQGPQFIFQYYEKEERGRGNFPDRFSARQFPNYSSELNVNALLLGDSALYLCASSLGAGEETQYFGPGTRLLVL.

CDR3 nucleotide sequence: TGTGCCAGCAGCTTGGTCAGGGGCACTGAAGCTTTCTTT. As protein: CASSLVRGTEAFF. V is TRBV5-6 and J is TRBJ1-1; tentative D call: TRBD1 (6 bases). The CDR3 runs to 13 residues. Germline V gene sequence: CDR1 SGHDT, CDR2 YYEEEE. V was trimmed by 0 bases and J by 4 bases, leaving 7 bases between them.

DNA for the CDR3: TGTGCCAGCAGCTTAGTGTTAGGGGGAGAGACCCAGTACTTC. Translation gives CASSLVLGGETQYF. J is TRBJ2-5 and V is TRBV11-2; D might be TRBD1 (6 bases). Deletions cut 1 base from V and 4 bases from J, with 10 bases between. The V gene's germline CDR1 is SGHAT and CDR2 FQNNGV. The CDR3 runs 14 residues.

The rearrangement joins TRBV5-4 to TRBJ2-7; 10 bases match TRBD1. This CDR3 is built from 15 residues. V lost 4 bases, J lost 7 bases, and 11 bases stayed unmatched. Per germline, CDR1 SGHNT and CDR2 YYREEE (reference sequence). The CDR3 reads CASSTTDRGLREQYF. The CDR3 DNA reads TGTGCCAGCAGCACTACTGACAGGGGGCTTCGGGAGCAGTACTTC.

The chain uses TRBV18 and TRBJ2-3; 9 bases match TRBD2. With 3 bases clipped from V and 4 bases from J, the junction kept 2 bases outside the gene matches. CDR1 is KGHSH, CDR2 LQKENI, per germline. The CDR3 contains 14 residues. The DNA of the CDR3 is TGTGCCAGCTCACCCGGGACTAGCTCAGATACGCAGTATTTT. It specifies CASSPGTSSDTQYF.

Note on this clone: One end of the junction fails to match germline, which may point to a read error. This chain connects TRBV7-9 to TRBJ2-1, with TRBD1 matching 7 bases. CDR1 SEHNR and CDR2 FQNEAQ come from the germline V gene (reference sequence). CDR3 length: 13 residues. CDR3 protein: CASSSLRDSSGLF. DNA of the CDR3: TGTGCCAGCAGCTCTCTACGGGACAGTTCCGGGCTCTTC. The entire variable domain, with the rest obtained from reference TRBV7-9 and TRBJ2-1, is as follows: DTGVSQNPRHKITKRGQNVTFRCDPISEHNRLYWYRQTLGQGPEFLTYFQNEAQLEKSRLLSDRFSAERPKGSFSTLEIQRTEQGDSAMYLCASSSLRDSSGLFGPGTRLTVL.

CDR3 protein: CSVVGSGDEQYF. For the CDR3, the DNA is TGCAGCGTTGTAGGGTCAGGGGACGAGCAGTACTTC. The V gene is TRBV29-1, the J gene TRBJ2-7, with D perhaps matching TRBD1 (6 bases). Germline values: CDR1 SQVTM, CDR2 ANQGSEA. V was clipped by 4 bases and J by 5 bases, with 12 bases between them. CDR3 length: 12 residues.